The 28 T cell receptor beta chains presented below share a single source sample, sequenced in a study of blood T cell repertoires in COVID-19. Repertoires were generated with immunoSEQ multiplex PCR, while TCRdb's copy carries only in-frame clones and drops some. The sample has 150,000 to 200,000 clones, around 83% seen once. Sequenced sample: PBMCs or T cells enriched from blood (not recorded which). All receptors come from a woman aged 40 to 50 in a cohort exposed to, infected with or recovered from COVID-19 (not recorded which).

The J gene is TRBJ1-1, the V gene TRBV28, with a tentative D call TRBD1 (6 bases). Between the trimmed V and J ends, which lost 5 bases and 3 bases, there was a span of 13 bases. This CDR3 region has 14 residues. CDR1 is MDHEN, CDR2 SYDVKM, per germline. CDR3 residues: CASSPQGWDTEAFF. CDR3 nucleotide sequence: TGTGCCAGCAGTCCACAGGGTTGGGACACTGAAGCTTTCTTT.

The CDR3 DNA sequence: TGTGCCAGCAGTTTCCGTGCACGGGGAGAAGAGACCCAGTACTTC. It yields the protein CASSFRARGEETQYF. The V and J genes are TRBV7-6 and TRBJ2-5, with TRBD2 as a possible D gene (5 bases). CDR3 length: 15 amino acids. Germline V gene data show CDR1 as SGHVS and CDR2 as FNYEAQ. V was trimmed by 6 bases and J by 3 bases, leaving 17 bases between them.

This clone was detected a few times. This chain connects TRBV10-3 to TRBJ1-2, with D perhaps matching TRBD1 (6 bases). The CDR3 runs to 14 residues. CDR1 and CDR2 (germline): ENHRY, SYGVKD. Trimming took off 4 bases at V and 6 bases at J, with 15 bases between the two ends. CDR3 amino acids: CAISGRGGSDGYTF. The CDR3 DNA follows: TGTGCCATCAGTGGGCGGGGGGGCTCGGATGGCTACACCTTC.

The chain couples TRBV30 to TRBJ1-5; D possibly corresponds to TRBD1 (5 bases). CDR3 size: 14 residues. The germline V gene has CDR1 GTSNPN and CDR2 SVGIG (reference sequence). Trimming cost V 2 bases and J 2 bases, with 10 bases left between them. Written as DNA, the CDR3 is TGTGCCTGGAGTCTGGGGGGTGGCAATCAGCCCCAGCATTTT. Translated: CAWSLGGGNQPQHF.

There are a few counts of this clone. The CDR3 nucleotides are TGCGCCAGCAGCACCCACGGACTAGCGGGGGGGAACACCGGGGAGCTGTTTTTT. Protein sequence: CASSTHGLAGGNTGELFF. The chain carries TRBV5-1 and TRBJ2-2; TRBD2 matches 14 bases. Germline assignment: CDR1 SGHRS and CDR2 YFSETQ. The CDR3 totals 18 residues. Unmatched junction bases numbered 6, after V lost 4 bases and J lost 1 base.

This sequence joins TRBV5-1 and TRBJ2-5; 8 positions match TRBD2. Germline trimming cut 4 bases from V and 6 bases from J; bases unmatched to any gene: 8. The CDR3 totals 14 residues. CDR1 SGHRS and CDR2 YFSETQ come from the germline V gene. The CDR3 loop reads CASSATSGQQTQYF. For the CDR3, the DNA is TGCGCCAGCAGCGCAACTAGCGGTCAGCAGACCCAGTACTTC.

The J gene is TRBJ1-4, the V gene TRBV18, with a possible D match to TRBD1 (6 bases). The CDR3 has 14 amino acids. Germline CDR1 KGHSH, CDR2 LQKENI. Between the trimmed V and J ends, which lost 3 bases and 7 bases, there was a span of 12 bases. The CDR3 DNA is TGTGCCAGCTCACCGCAGGGGAACAGTGAAAAACTGTTTTTT. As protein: CASSPQGNSEKLFF.

The CDR3 is CASVSGQGHYNEQFF. DNA for the CDR3: TGTGCCAGTGTTTCCGGACAGGGTCACTACAATGAGCAGTTCTTC. This chain links TRBV2 with TRBJ2-1; 8 bases align to TRBD1. Germline loops: CDR1 SNHLY, CDR2 FYNNEI. V was pared by 9 bases and J by 3 bases, with 10 bases of the junction left unmatched. This CDR3 is built from 15 residues.

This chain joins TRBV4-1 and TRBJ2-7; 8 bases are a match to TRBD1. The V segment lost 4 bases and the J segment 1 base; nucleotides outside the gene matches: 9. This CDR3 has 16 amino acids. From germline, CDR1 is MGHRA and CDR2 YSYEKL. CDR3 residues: CASSPQITGGSYEQYF. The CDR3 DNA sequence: TGCGCCAGCAGCCCTCAAATCACAGGGGGGTCCTACGAGCAGTACTTC.

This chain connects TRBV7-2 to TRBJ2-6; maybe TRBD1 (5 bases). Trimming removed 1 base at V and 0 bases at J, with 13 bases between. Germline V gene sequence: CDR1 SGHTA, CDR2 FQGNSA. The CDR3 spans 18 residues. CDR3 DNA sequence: TGTGCCAGCAGCTTAGAGGCAGGGTGGGTCTCTGGGGCCAACGTCCTGACTTTC. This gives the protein CASSLEAGWVSGANVLTF.

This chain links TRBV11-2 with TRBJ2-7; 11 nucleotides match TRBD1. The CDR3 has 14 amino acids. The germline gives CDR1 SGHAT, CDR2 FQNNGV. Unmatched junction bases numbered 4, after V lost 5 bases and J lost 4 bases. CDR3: CASSPGTGGYEQYF. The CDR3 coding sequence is TGTGCCAGCAGCCCCGGGACAGGGGGATACGAGCAGTACTTC.

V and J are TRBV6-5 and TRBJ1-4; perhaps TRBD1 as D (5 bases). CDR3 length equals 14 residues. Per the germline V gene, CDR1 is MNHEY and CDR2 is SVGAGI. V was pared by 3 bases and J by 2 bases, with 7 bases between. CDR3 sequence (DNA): TGTGCCAGCAGTTATGGGGCCACTAATGAAAAACTGTTTTTT. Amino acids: CASSYGATNEKLFF.

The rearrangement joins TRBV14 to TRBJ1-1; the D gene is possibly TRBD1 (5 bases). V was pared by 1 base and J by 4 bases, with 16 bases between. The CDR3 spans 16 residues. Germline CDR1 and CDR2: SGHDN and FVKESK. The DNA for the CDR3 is TGTGCCAGCAGCCAAGCTCAGGGTAAGGAGTCCACTGAAGCTTTCTTT. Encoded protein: CASSQAQGKESTEAFF.

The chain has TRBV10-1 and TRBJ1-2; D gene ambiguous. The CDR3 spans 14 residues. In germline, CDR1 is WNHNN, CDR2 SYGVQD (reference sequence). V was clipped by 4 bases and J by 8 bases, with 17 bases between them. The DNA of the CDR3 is TGCGCCAGCAGTGTTGCGGTAGATGGTGCCGGCTACACCTTC. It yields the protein CASSVAVDGAGYTF.

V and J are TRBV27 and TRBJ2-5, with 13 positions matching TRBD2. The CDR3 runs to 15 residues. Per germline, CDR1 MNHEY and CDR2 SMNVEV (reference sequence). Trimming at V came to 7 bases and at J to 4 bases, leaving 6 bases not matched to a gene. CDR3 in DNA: TGTGCCAGCATTGAACTAGCGGGGGGGCGAGAGACCCAGTACTTC. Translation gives CASIELAGGRETQYF.

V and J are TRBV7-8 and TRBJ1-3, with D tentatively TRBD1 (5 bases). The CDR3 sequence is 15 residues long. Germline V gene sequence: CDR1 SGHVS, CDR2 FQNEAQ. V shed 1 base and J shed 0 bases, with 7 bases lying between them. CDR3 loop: CASSLGQGSGNTIYF. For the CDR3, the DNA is TGTGCCAGCAGCTTAGGGCAGGGCTCTGGAAACACCATATATTTT.

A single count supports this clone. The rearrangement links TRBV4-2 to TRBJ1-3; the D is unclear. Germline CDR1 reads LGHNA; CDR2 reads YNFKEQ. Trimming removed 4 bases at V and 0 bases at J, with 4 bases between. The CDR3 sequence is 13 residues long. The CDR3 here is CASSPSSGNTIYF. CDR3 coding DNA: TGTGCCAGCAGCCCCTCCTCTGGAAACACCATATATTTT.

The CDR3 loop reads CASSLVEGAGTEAFF. CDR3 bases: TGTGCCAGCAGCTTAGTAGAGGGGGCAGGTACTGAAGCTTTCTTT. V is TRBV7-2 and J is TRBJ1-1; TRBD1 aligns across 7 bases. V dropped 1 base and J dropped 5; count of bases not matched to a gene: 7. The germline V gene has CDR1 SGHTA and CDR2 FQGNSA. The CDR3 is made up of 15 amino acids.

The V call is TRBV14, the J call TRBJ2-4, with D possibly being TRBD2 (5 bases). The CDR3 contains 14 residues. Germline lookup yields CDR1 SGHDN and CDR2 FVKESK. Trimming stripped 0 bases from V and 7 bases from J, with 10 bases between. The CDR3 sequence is CASSQELGANIQYF. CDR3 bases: TGTGCCAGCAGCCAAGAGCTGGGAGCCAACATTCAGTACTTC.

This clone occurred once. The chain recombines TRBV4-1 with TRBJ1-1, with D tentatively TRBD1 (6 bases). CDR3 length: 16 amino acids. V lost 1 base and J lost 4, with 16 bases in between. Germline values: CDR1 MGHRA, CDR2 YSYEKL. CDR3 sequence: CASSQVHPGARTEAFF. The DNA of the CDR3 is TGCGCCAGCAGCCAAGTGCATCCAGGGGCGCGCACTGAAGCTTTCTTT.

In DNA form, the CDR3 reads TGTGCCAGCAGTTCCGGGACAGGGCCCTACAATGAGCAGTTCTTC. Translated, it gives CASSSGTGPYNEQFF. V and J are TRBV27 and TRBJ2-1, with TRBD1 matching 9 bases. The CDR3 runs 15 residues. Trimming removed 4 bases from V and 2 bases from J; junction bases left unmatched: 3. From germline, CDR1 is MNHEY and CDR2 SMNVEV (reference sequence).

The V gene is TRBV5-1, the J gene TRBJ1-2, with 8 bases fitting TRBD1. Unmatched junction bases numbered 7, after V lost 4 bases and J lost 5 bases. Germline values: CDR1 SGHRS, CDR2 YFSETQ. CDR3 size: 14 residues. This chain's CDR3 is CASSGDRSGYGYTF. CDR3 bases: TGCGCCAGCAGCGGGGACAGGAGCGGATATGGCTACACCTTC.

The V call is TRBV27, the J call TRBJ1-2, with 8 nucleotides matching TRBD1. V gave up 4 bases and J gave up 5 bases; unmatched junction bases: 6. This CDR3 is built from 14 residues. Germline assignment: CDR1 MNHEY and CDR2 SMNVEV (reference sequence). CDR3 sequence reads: CASSSYRGTYGYTF. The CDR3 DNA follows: TGTGCCAGCAGTTCTTACAGGGGGACGTATGGCTACACCTTC.

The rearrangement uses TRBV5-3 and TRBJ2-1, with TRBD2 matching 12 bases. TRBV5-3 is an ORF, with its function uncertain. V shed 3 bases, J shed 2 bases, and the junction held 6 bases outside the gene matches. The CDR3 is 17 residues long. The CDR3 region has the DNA TGTGCCAGAAGCTCACTTCTAGCGGGAGGGCCCTACAATGAGCAGTTCTTC. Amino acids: CARSSLLAGGPYNEQFF.

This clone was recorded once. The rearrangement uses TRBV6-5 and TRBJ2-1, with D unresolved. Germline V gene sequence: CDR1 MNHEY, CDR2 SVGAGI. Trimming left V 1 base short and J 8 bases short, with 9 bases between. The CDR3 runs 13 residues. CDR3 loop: CASSYFTSDEQFF. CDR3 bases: TGTGCCAGCAGTTACTTTACCAGCGATGAGCAGTTCTTC.

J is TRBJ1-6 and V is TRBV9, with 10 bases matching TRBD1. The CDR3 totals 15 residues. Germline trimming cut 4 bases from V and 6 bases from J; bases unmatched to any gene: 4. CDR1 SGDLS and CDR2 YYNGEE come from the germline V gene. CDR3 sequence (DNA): TGTGCCAGCAGCACCTGGACAGGGGGTAATTCACCCCTCCACTTT. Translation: CASSTWTGGNSPLHF.

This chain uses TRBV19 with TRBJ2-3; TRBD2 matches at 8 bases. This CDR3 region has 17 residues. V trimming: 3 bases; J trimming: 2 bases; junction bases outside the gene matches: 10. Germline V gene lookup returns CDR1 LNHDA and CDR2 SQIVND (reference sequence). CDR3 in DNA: TGTGCCAGTAGTATGAGAACCGGGGGGGACAACACAGATACGCAGTATTTT. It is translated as CASSMRTGGDNTDTQYF.

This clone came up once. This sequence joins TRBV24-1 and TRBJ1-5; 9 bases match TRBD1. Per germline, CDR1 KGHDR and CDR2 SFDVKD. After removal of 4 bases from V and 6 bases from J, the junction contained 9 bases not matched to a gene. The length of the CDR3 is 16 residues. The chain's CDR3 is CATSESGTGRIQPQHF. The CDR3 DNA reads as TGTGCCACCAGTGAATCCGGGACAGGGAGGATTCAGCCCCAGCATTTT.